This entry is about one TCR beta chain. As yet, its antigen is unknown. The V end lost 2 bases, the J end lost 0 bases, and 8 bases lay between the germline ends. CDR3 length equals 16 residues. The germline gives CDR1 SGHTA, CDR2 FQGNSA. Reverse transcription of all isolated RNA meant that expressed TCRB transcripts were sequenced. Data came from immunoSEQ multiplex PCR; TCRdb stores just in-frame clones and leaves some out. The sample consists of 600,000 or so clones, about an eighth of them appearing once. The data were obtained in a study of beta chain features in type 1 diabetes. At the level of the study: Healthy donors and patients had similar age, gender and cell yields.

Regarding the study as a whole: The study left unresolved whether HLA type influences TCRB rearrangement. Type 1 diabetes patients showed fewer insertions and more deletions at VDJ junctions. Significant though moderate, a shortening of TCRB CDR3s appeared in all four CD4+ subsets of Type 1 diabetes patients.

The clonotype originates from a man aged 30 to 39 with type 1 diabetes. The sequenced material came from naive CD4+ T cells from blood. The J gene is TRBJ2-6, the V gene TRBV7-2; the D gene is possibly TRBD1 (6 bases). CDR3 in DNA: TGTGCCAGCAGCTTACAGGGGAACTCTGGGGCCAACGTCCTGACTTTC. This encodes CASSLQGNSGANVLTF.